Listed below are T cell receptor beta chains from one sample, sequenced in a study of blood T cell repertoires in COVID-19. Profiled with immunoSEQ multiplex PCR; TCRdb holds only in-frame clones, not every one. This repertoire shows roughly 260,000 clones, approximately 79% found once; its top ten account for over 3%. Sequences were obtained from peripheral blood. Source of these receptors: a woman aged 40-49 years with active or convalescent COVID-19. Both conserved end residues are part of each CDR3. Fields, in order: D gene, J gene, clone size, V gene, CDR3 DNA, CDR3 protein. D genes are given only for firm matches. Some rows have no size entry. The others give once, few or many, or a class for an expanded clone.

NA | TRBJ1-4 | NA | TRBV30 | TGTGCCTGGAGTGTAGGAGTGAAGAATAATGAAAAACTGTTTTTT | CAWSVGVKNNEKLFF
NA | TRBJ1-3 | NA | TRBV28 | TGTGCCAGCAGTTATCTAACAACTAGCTCTGGAAACACCATATATTTT | CASSYLTTSSGNTIYF
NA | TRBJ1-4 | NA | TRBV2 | TGTGCCACCCACCAGGGTTTGCCTAATGAAAAACTGTTTTTT | CATHQGLPNEKLFF
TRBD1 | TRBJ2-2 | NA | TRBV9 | TGTGCCAGCAGCGCGGGACAGGGCAACACCGGGGAGCTGTTTTTT | CASSAGQGNTGELFF
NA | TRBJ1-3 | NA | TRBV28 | TGTGCCAGCAGTTTAGCAGGGTCAGGAAACACCATATATTTT | CASSLAGSGNTIYF
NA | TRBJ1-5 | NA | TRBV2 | TGTGCCAGCGGGGCAGACCAGGGTAGCAATCAGCCCCAGCATTTT | CASGADQGSNQPQHF
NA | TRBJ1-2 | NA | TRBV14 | TGTGCCAGCAGCCAACACAGGGCGGGCGGCTACACCTTC | CASSQHRAGGYTF
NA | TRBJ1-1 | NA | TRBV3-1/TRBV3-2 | TGTGCCAGCAGCCAAGGGGGGGGCCGGGAAGCTTTCTTT | CASSQGGGREAFF
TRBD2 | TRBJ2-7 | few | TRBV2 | TGTGCCATGAGGGACTATTCCTACGAGCAGTACTTC | CAMRDYSYEQYF
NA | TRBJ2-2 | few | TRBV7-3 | TGTGCCAGCAGCGCTGACAGGCCCGACACCGGGGAGCTGTTTTTT | CASSADRPDTGELFF
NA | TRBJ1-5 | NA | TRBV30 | TGTGCCTGGAGGGCAGGAAGCAATCAGCCCCAGCATTTT | CAWRAGSNQPQHF
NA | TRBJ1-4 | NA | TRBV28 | TGTGCCAGCAGTCCGCTTCCCCAGAATGAAAAACTGTTTTTT | CASSPLPQNEKLFF
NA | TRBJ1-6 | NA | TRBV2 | TGTGCCAGCAGTTGGGTCGCGGATTCACCCCTCCACTTT | CASSWVADSPLHF
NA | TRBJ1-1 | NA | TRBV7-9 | TGTGCCAGCAGCTTACGGGGAGAAGGGACTGAAGCTTTCTTT | CASSLRGEGTEAFF
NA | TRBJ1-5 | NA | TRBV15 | TGTGCCACCAGCAGAGATCTCTGGGAGGGGAGTTATCAGCCCCAGCATTTT | CATSRDLWEGSYQPQHF
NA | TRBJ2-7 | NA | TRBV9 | TGTGCCAGCAGCGTAGACACTAGCCACGAGCAGTACTTC | CASSVDTSHEQYF
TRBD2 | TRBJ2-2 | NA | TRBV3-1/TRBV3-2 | TGTGCCAGCAGCCAAGATGACCTAGCGGGGGGGACCGGGGAGCTGTTTTTT | CASSQDDLAGGTGELFF
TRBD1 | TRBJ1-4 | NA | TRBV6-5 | TGTGCCAGCACCATAGACAGGGGGAGCGAAAAACTGTTTTTT | CASTIDRGSEKLFF
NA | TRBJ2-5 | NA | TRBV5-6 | TGTGCCAGCAGCTTCCGGGAAATCCAAGAGACCCAGTACTTC | CASSFREIQETQYF
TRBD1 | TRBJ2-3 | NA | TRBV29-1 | TGCAGCGTTAGGATAGGGGGCGATGATACGCAGTATTTT | CSVRIGGDDTQYF
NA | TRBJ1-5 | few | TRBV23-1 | TGCGCCAGCAGTCAGGCAGCGTTGGAAAGAGGGCCCCAGCATTTT | CASSQAALERGPQHF
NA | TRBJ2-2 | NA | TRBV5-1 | TGCGCCAGCAGCTGGCAGGGTGACACCGGGGAGCTGTTTTTT | CASSWQGDTGELFF
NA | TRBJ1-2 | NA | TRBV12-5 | TGTGCTAGTGGTCTTACAGGAGTAGTCACTAACTATGGCTACACCTTC | CASGLTGVVTNYGYTF
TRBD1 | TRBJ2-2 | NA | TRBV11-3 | TGTGCCAGCAGCTTAGGCTCAGGGGGTAGCGGGGAGCTGTTTTTT | CASSLGSGGSGELFF
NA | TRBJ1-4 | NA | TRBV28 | TGTGCCAGCAGTTTACACCAGAATGAAAAACTGTTTTTT | CASSLHQNEKLFF
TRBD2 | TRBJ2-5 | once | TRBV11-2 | TGTGCCAGCAGCTTTGGGACTAGCGGGACGGGAGGAGAGACCCAGTACTTC | CASSFGTSGTGGETQYF
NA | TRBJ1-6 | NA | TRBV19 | TGTGCCAGTAGCCCCGGGGGGGGCCTCAATTCACCCCTCCACTTT | CASSPGGGLNSPLHF
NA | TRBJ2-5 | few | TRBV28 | TGTGCCAGCACCAATAGCCAGACTAGGCCGGAGACCCAGTACTTC | CASTNSQTRPETQYF
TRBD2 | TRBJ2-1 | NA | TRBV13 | TGTGCCAGCAGCTTAGAACTAGCGGGGGCGCAAGGCGATGAGCAGTTCTTC | CASSLELAGAQGDEQFF
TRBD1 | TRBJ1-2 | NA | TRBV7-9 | TGTGCCAGCAGCCCCGGACAGGGCGGAGGCTATGGCTACACCTTC | CASSPGQGGGYGYTF
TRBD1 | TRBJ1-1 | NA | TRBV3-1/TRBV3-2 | TGTGCCAGCAGCCAAGAGGACAGGGGTTTAGAAGCTTTCTTT | CASSQEDRGLEAFF
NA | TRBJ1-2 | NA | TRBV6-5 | TGTGCCAGCAGCCCCGGGATCCCTAACTATGGCTACACCTTC | CASSPGIPNYGYTF
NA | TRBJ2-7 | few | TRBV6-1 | TGTGCCAGCAGTGAAGGAGGGGGGGAGTACGAGCAGTACTTC | CASSEGGGEYEQYF
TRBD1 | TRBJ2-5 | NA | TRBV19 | TGTGCCAGTACGGGGACAGGGCATCAAGAGACCCAGTACTTC | CASTGTGHQETQYF
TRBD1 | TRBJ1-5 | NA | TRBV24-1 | TGTGCCACCAGTGATCGGACAGGGGGCGACCTGTATAGCAATCAGCCCCAGCATTTT | CATSDRTGGDLYSNQPQHF
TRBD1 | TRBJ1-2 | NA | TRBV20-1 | TGCAGTGCTGGGACAGGGCAAGGCTACACCTTC | CSAGTGQGYTF
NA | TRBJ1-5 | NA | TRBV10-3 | TGTGCCATCAGCCAGGGATTTGGCAATCAGCCCCAGCATTTT | CAISQGFGNQPQHF
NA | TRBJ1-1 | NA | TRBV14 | TGTGCCAGCAGCAGACAAACGAACACTGAAGCTTTCTTT | CASSRQTNTEAFF
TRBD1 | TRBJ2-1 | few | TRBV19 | TGTGCCAGTAGTATAGGTAGACAGGGCAATGAGCAGTTCTTC | CASSIGRQGNEQFF
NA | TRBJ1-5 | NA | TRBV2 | TGTGCCAGCAGTGATGGGGCGGGAAAAGGAAATCAGCCCCAGCATTTT | CASSDGAGKGNQPQHF
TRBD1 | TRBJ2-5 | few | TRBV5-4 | TGTGCCAGCACTAGGACAGGGGGCGTTTACCAAGAGACCCAGTACTTC | CASTRTGGVYQETQYF
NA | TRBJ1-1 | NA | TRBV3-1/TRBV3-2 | TGTGCCAGCAGCGAGGGGTTACAGGGGAACACTGAAGCTTTCTTT | CASSEGLQGNTEAFF
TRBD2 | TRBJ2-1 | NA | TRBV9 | TGTGCCAGCAGCGCCGGGGGGGGCAATGAGCAGTTCTTC | CASSAGGGNEQFF
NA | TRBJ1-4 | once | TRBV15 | TGTGCCACCAGCAAAGGGAGGAATGAAAAACTGTTTTTT | CATSKGRNEKLFF
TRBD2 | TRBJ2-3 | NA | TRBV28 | TGTGCCAGCAGTTGGTTCGGGGGGGCCGGGGATACGCAGTATTTT | CASSWFGGAGDTQYF
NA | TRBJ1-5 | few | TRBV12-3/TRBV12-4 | TGTGCCAGCAGTTCGGGTGGCCCCCAGCATTTT | CASSSGGPQHF
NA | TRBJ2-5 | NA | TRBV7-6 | TGTGCCAGCAGCTTAGCGAGTCAACTTATAGCCGAAGAGACCCAGTACTTC | CASSLASQLIAEETQYF
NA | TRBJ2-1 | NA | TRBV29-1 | TGCAGCGCTAACAGGGCCTCCTACAATGAGCAGTTCTTC | CSANRASYNEQFF
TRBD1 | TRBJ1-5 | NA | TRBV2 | TGTGCCAGCAGCGAAACAGGGGTAGGCAATCAGCCCCAGCATTTT | CASSETGVGNQPQHF
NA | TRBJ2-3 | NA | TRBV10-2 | TGCGCCAGCAGAGGGGCCGAAACCACAGATACGCAGTATTTT | CASRGAETTDTQYF
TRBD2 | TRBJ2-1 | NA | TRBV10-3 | TGTGCCATCAGTGAGTCGACTAGCGGGGGGGCCGGTGAGCAGTTCTTC | CAISESTSGGAGEQFF